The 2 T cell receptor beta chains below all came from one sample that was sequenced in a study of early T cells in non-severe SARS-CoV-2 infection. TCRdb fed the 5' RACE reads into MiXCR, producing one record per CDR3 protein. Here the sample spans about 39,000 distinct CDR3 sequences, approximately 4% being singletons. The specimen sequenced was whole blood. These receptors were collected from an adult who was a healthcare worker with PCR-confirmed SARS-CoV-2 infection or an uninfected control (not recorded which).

CDR3 sequence (DNA): TGCGCCAGCAGCCGGGCGGGCTCTGGAAACACCATATATTTT. Translating gives CASSRAGSGNTIYF. V is TRBV5-1 and J is TRBJ1-3, with D unclear. This CDR3 spans 14 amino acids. V was shortened by 4 bases and J by 0 bases, with 8 bases between the two germline ends. From germline, CDR1 is SGHRS and CDR2 YFSETQ.

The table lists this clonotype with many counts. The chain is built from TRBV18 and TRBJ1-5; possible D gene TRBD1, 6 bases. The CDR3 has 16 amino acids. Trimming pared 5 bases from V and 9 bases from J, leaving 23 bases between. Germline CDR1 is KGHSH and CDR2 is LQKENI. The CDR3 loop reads CASSASRTLQGSPQHF. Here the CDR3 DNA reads TGTGCCAGCTCAGCTTCCCGAACACTACAGGGATCGCCCCAGCATTTT.